Described below is a single TCR beta chain sequence and its context. Its specificity is not known. The sample originates from a study of cytomegalovirus exposure and HLA in healthy donors. Overall study findings and caveats: According to reports, the classifier identified cytomegalovirus status with high specificity and sensitivity.

Trimming took 3 bases from V and 0 from J, leaving 13 bases between them. The germline gives CDR1 MNHEY, CDR2 SMNVEV (reference sequence). CDR3 length equals 16 residues. Produced via immunoSEQ multiplex PCR; TCRdb's table is partial and in-frame only. The data hold 100,000 to 130,000 clones, with about 94% observed a single time. The sequenced sample consisted of PBMCs. V is TRBV27 and J is TRBJ2-3, with D unresolved. This TCR was recovered from a woman aged 18 to 35 in good health and CMV-seronegative. CDR3 amino acids: CASSLGEWASTDTQYF. The CDR3 nucleotides are TGTGCCAGCAGTTTGGGCGAGTGGGCTAGCACAGATACGCAGTATTTT.